A single sample gave rise to the 13 T cell receptor beta chains below, sequenced in a study of cytomegalovirus exposure and HLA in healthy donors. The PCR was carried out with 60 Vbeta primers and 13 Jbeta primers. Clones were read by immunoSEQ multiplex PCR, and TCRdb kept only the in-frame ones, dropping some. In all, the sample yields 40,000 to 60,000 clones. The sample comprised PBMCs. The origin of the receptors is a female donor in good health and CMV-seronegative.

The rearrangement links TRBV20-1 to TRBJ2-7; tentatively, D is TRBD1 (5 bases). Germline V gives CDR1 DFQATT, CDR2 SNEGSKA (reference sequence). The CDR3 totals 11 residues. V gave up 3 bases and J gave up 6 bases, with 9 bases separating them. CDR3 amino acids: CSASVDSEQYF. In nucleotides, the CDR3 is TGCAGTGCTAGTGTTGACAGCGAGCAGTACTTC.

The chain couples TRBV7-9 to TRBJ2-7; the D gene is possibly TRBD1 (8 bases). Germline CDR1 and CDR2: SEHNR and FQNEAQ (reference sequence). This CDR3 region has 14 residues. The V end lost 5 bases, the J end lost 2 bases, and 13 bases lay between the germline ends. CDR3 nucleotide sequence: TGTGCCAGCAGCGGACAGGGAGGGACCTACGAGCAGTACTTC. It codes for CASSGQGGTYEQYF.

V usage is TRBV10-3 and J usage is TRBJ2-2, with a weak D call TRBD2 (6 bases). V shed 3 bases and J shed 2 bases, with 19 bases lying between them. This CDR3 has 18 amino acids. Germline CDR1 and CDR2: ENHRY and SYGVKD. The CDR3 DNA is TGTGCCATCAGTGACCCTAGCAGGGCGGGAACTAACACCGGGGAGCTGTTTTTT. Amino acid sequence: CAISDPSRAGTNTGELFF.

The rearrangement joins TRBV18 to TRBJ1-1; D is perhaps TRBD1 (5 bases). The germline V gene has CDR1 KGHSH and CDR2 LQKENI. The CDR3 has 13 residues. Trimming left V 3 bases short and J 5 bases short, with 10 bases between. CDR3 sequence reads: CASSPEGRTEAFF. Here the CDR3 DNA reads TGTGCCAGCTCACCGGAGGGGAGGACTGAAGCTTTCTTT. Looking up the rest from reference TRBV18 and TRBJ1-1 gives the full variable domain: NAGVMQNPRHLVRRRGQEARLRCSPMKGHSHVYWYRQLPEEGLKFMVYLQKENIIDESGMPKERFSAEFPKEGPSILRIQQVVRGDSAAYFCASSPEGRTEAFFGQGTRLTVV.

The V gene is TRBV6-1, the J gene TRBJ1-1; D uncertain. The CDR3 runs 14 residues. V was trimmed by 6 bases and J by 1 base, leaving 12 bases between them. Germline values: CDR1 MNHNS, CDR2 SASEGT. CDR3 coding DNA: TGTGCCAGCAGCTACAGTCGGGGGAACACTGAAGCTTTCTTT. It codes for CASSYSRGNTEAFF.

CDR3 region: CASSRGLANTGELFF. The CDR3 bases are TGTGCCAGCAGCCGGGGTCTCGCGAACACCGGGGAGCTGTTTTTT. The chain links TRBV6-5 to TRBJ2-2; D is perhaps TRBD2 (5 bases). This CDR3 spans 15 amino acids. Germline CDR1 MNHEY, CDR2 SVGAGI. The V end lost 6 bases, the J end lost 0 bases, and 11 bases lay between the germline ends.

The chain couples TRBV20-1 to TRBJ1-2; D call uncertain. Trimming took 5 bases from V and 5 from J, leaving 6 bases between them. Germline V gene sequence: CDR1 DFQATT, CDR2 SNEGSKA (reference sequence). The CDR3 sequence is 10 residues long. CDR3 in DNA: TGCAGTGCTGCCGCGTATGGCTACACCTTC. Protein: CSAAAYGYTF.

The genes are TRBV18 and TRBJ2-7; D perhaps matches TRBD2 (5 bases). Germline CDR1 reads KGHSH; CDR2 reads LQKENI. Trimming pared 3 bases from V and 2 bases from J, leaving 11 bases between. The CDR3 runs to 14 residues. The CDR3: CASSPRAITYEQYF. The CDR3 coding sequence is TGTGCCAGCTCACCGAGGGCGATTACCTACGAGCAGTACTTC.

The chain joins TRBV27 to TRBJ1-1; perhaps TRBD1 as D (5 bases). The CDR3 runs 13 residues. V was cut by 2 bases and J by 4 bases, with 8 bases left in between. The germline gives CDR1 MNHEY, CDR2 SMNVEV (reference sequence). CDR3 DNA sequence: TGTGCCAGCAGTTTAGTAGGGGCCACTGAAGCTTTCTTT. This translates into CASSLVGATEAFF.

The chain links TRBV5-1 to TRBJ2-1; 12 nucleotides agree with TRBD2. The V gene's germline CDR1 is SGHRS and CDR2 YFSETQ. V shed 2 bases, J shed 7 bases, and the junction held 4 bases outside the gene matches. The CDR3 has 15 residues. This CDR3 reads CASSFLAGGPNEQFF. Written as DNA, the CDR3 is TGCGCCAGCAGCTTCCTAGCGGGGGGGCCTAATGAGCAGTTCTTC.

The genes are TRBV7-9 and TRBJ1-4; perhaps TRBD1 as D (5 bases). The CDR3 is 14 amino acids. V lost 4 bases and J 8 bases, leaving 14 bases between the germline ends. CDR1 and CDR2 (germline): SEHNR, FQNEAQ (reference sequence). The CDR3 spells CASSWKGREEKLFF. The CDR3 nucleotides are TGTGCCAGCAGCTGGAAGGGGCGAGAGGAAAAACTGTTTTTT.

CDR3 residues: CASSILQNTEAFF. For the CDR3, the DNA is TGTGCCAGTAGTATATTACAGAACACTGAAGCTTTCTTT. The rearrangement uses TRBV19 and TRBJ1-1; no clear D gene. CDR1 LNHDA and CDR2 SQIVND come from the germline V gene (reference sequence). Trimming removed 2 bases at V and 1 base at J, with 5 bases between. The CDR3 sequence is 13 residues long.

The chain combines TRBV5-1 with TRBJ1-1; D is possibly TRBD1 (5 bases). Germline loops: CDR1 SGHRS, CDR2 YFSETQ. Trimming shortened V by 0 bases and J by 3 bases, and 9 bases separated the two germline ends. The CDR3 is made up of 14 amino acids. This CDR3 is CASSLGGGDTEAFF. The CDR3 DNA reads as TGCGCCAGCAGCTTGGGGGGCGGAGACACTGAAGCTTTCTTT.